This T cell receptor beta chain was retrieved from a study of PD-L1 blockade in urothelial cancer. Across the study: About 90% of the roughly 30 patients were men who had bladder-origin urothelial cancer.

Time point denoted: peripheral blood 6 weeks after treatment start. Pretreatment and on-treatment samples were taken, numbering 1 to 8 per patient. Libraries were prepared by immunoSEQ multiplex PCR; TCRdb keeps only in-frame clonotypes and omits some of them. This sample yields more than 95,000 clones, of which about 82% are seen a single time; 2% to 2.5% belongs to the top ten. This sample comprised PBMCs, obtained around atezolizumab (anti-PD-L1) treatment. The sequence was collected from a man in his fifties with urothelial cancer.

CDR3 loop: CASSLVAGVVNEQFF. The CDR3 DNA sequence: TGTGCCAGCAGCTTAGTAGCGGGAGTAGTCAATGAGCAGTTCTTC. V gene TRBV7-9 combines with J gene TRBJ2-1; 9 nucleotides match TRBD2. There are 15 residues in the CDR3. Germline assignment: CDR1 SEHNR and CDR2 FQNEAQ (reference sequence). Trimming removed 1 base from V and 6 bases from J; junction bases left unmatched: 4.